The rows below give T cell receptor beta chains drawn from one sample of a study of glioma-infiltrating T cells after dendritic cell vaccination. The data were produced by immunoSEQ multiplex PCR, yet TCRdb's version contains in-frame clones alone and is incomplete. Found here are 93,000 or so clones, approximately 81% of them singletons; the top ten hold around 5.4%. The input for sequencing was blood, taken before dendritic cell vaccination. All receptors derive from a human donor with glioblastoma. Each CDR3 is given with its conserved first and last residue. D genes are given only for firm matches. Size is stated for part of the rows, as once, few or many counts, or as a class when the clone is expanded.

size,D,length,J,V,CDR3,DNA
once,TRBD1,15,TRBJ2-7,TRBV5-1,CASSRNRDSSYEQYF,TGCGCCAGCAGCAGGAATCGGGACAGCTCCTACGAGCAGTACTTC
few,TRBD1,13,TRBJ1-2,TRBV7-6,CASSQQGARGYTF,TGTGCCAGCAGCCAACAGGGGGCACGGGGCTACACCTTC
-,TRBD2,15,TRBJ2-7,TRBV18,CASSVQGLAIYEQYF,TGTGCCAGCTCAGTCCAGGGACTAGCGATCTACGAGCAGTACTTC
-,-,14,TRBJ1-1,TRBV6-5,CASSYSALNTEAFF,TGTGCCAGCAGTTACTCGGCACTAAACACTGAAGCTTTCTTT
-,-,17,TRBJ1-5,TRBV5-8,CASSLARGWMGNQPQHF,TGTGCCAGCAGCTTGGCCAGGGGCTGGATGGGCAATCAGCCCCAGCATTTT
-,-,14,TRBJ2-1,TRBV28,CASTLLVGYNEQFF,TGTGCCAGCACCCTACTAGTAGGCTACAATGAGCAGTTCTTC
-,TRBD2,13,TRBJ2-1,TRBV7-3,CASSLGTNNEQFF,TGTGCCAGCAGCTTGGGGACTAACAATGAGCAGTTCTTC
-,-,13,TRBJ2-1,TRBV15,CATGGPSYNEQFF,TGTGCCACGGGGGGGCCCTCCTACAATGAGCAGTTCTTC
-,-,14,TRBJ1-3,TRBV10-1,CASSDPSRANTIYF,TGCGCCAGCAGTGATCCCAGCAGGGCGAACACCATATATTTT
-,-,17,TRBJ2-5,TRBV5-1,CASSSDYSGTGRETQYF,TGCGCCAGCAGCTCCGACTACAGCGGGACAGGACGGGAGACCCAGTACTTC
few,TRBD1,14,TRBJ1-2,TRBV6-5,CASIGGQGLGGYTF,TGTGCCAGCATCGGGGGACAGGGATTGGGCGGCTACACCTTC
-,TRBD1,17,TRBJ1-1,TRBV2,CASSELWTGGLGTEAFF,TGTGCCAGCAGTGAACTGTGGACAGGGGGCCTGGGCACTGAAGCTTTCTTT
-,TRBD1,14,TRBJ1-2,TRBV5-1,CASSLAKQGHGYTF,TGCGCCAGCAGCTTGGCCAAACAGGGGCATGGCTACACCTTC
-,-,15,TRBJ1-1,TRBV11-1,CASSSRAGPRVEAFF,TGTGCCAGCAGCTCTCGCGCAGGCCCTCGAGTTGAGGCTTTCTTT
-,-,15,TRBJ2-5,TRBV30,CAWSQVTGAGETQYF,TGTGCCTGGAGCCAAGTTACAGGGGCGGGGGAGACCCAGTACTTC
-,TRBD2,17,TRBJ2-1,TRBV7-3,CASSLRGWRGGRNEQFF,TGTGCCAGCAGCTTACGTGGTTGGCGGGGGGGCAGGAATGAGCAGTTCTTC
-,-,14,TRBJ2-5,TRBV18,CASSPTGSKETQYF,TGTGCCAGCTCTCCGACAGGTTCTAAAGAGACCCAGTACTTC
many,TRBD1,18,TRBJ1-4,TRBV5-8,CASSLAADREGTNEKLFF,TGTGCCAGCAGCTTGGCCGCCGACAGGGAAGGAACTAATGAAAAACTGTTTTTT
-,-,11,TRBJ2-7,TRBV20-1,CSARDSGEQYF,TGCAGTGCTAGAGATTCAGGCGAGCAGTACTTC
-,TRBD1,15,TRBJ1-2,TRBV23-1,CASSHKGQGKRGYTF,TGCGCCAGCAGTCACAAAGGACAGGGAAAACGCGGCTACACCTTC
-,-,13,TRBJ1-2,TRBV5-1,CASSLEQNYGYTF,TGCGCCAGCAGCTTGGAACAGAACTATGGCTACACCTTC
-,-,13,TRBJ2-5,TRBV27,CASSPQVRETQYF,TGTGCCAGCAGTCCCCAGGTCCGAGAGACCCAGTACTTC
few,TRBD1,13,TRBJ1-4,TRBV5-1,CASAGQNNEKLFF,TGCGCCAGCGCGGGACAGAATAATGAAAAACTGTTTTTT
-,TRBD2,15,TRBJ2-3,TRBV30,CAWSKNAGGPDTQYF,TGTGCCTGGAGCAAAAACGCGGGAGGGCCAGATACGCAGTATTTT
-,-,16,TRBJ2-5,TRBV9,CASSGSGWGGGETQYF,TGTGCCAGCAGCGGATCCGGTTGGGGGGGCGGTGAGACCCAGTACTTC
-,TRBD2,14,TRBJ2-1,TRBV9,CASSPPGLVGEQFF,TGTGCCAGCAGCCCCCCGGGACTAGTAGGTGAGCAGTTCTTC
-,TRBD1,16,TRBJ1-2,TRBV5-1,CASSHGRDRAAYGYTF,TGCGCCAGCAGCCATGGGAGGGACAGGGCCGCATATGGCTACACCTTC
-,TRBD2,12,TRBJ2-7,TRBV29-1,CSFSGGVGEQYF,TGCAGCTTTAGCGGGGGGGTGGGAGAGCAGTACTTC
-,-,11,TRBJ2-7,TRBV2,CASNGVYEQYF,TGTGCCAGCAACGGGGTTTACGAGCAGTACTTC
-,TRBD1,13,TRBJ2-3,TRBV6-1,CASSRRQGNTQYF,TGTGCCAGCAGTCGTAGACAGGGAAATACGCAGTATTTT
few,TRBD1,17,TRBJ1-1,TRBV27,CASSSVVSTGMNTEAFF,TGTGCCAGCAGTTCCGTGGTCTCGACAGGGATGAACACTGAAGCTTTCTTT
-,TRBD2,15,TRBJ2-3,TRBV10-3,CAISEPSGVINTQYF,TGTGCCATCAGTGAGCCTAGCGGGGTGATTAATACGCAGTATTTT
-,TRBD1,15,TRBJ1-2,TRBV19,CASSIPRGANYGYTF,TGTGCCAGTAGTATCCCCAGGGGGGCTAACTATGGCTACACCTTC